Below are 13 T cell receptor beta chains sequenced from a single sample in a study of T-cell memory formation after mild COVID-19. One entry per CDR3 protein results from TCRdb running MiXCR on the 5' RACE reads. In the table there are approximately 500,000 distinct CDR3 sequences, around 27% of which are singletons. The sequencing input was PBMCs or a T cell subset sorted from them (not recorded which). These receptors all come from an adult woman who had mild COVID-19 (a few samples of this study predate the infection). Cell type and time point are not known.

This clonotype showed up just a few times. This sequence joins TRBV2 and TRBJ2-3, with 14 nucleotides matching TRBD2. The CDR3 runs to 20 residues. CDR1 SNHLY and CDR2 FYNNEI come from the germline V gene. J was trimmed by 1 base and V by 3 bases; bases with no gene match: 12. The CDR3 coding sequence is TGTGCCAGCAGTGAGGGCTGGGGGACTAGCGGGAGCCGTGGCACAGATACGCAGTATTTT. As protein: CASSEGWGTSGSRGTDTQYF.

The chain recombines TRBV4-2 with TRBJ1-1; D call uncertain. V lost 3 bases and J 3 bases, leaving 23 bases between the germline ends. The CDR3 sequence is 18 residues long. The germline V gene has CDR1 LGHNA and CDR2 YNFKEQ. The DNA of the CDR3 is TGTGCCAGCAGCCACGATTCGTACAGCTACGTACCCTACACTGAAGCTTTCTTT. Translating gives CASSHDSYSYVPYTEAFF.

The chain is built from TRBV15 and TRBJ2-1; 10 positions agree with TRBD2. Germline V gene data show CDR1 as LNHNV and CDR2 as YYDKDF (reference sequence). This CDR3 has 16 amino acids. The trim removed 0 bases at V and 5 bases at J, leaving 4 bases unmatched. This CDR3 reads CATSRDLAGGNNEQFF. The CDR3 DNA sequence: TGTGCCACCAGCAGAGATTTAGCGGGGGGCAACAATGAGCAGTTCTTC.

This clonotype was recorded many times. The rearrangement joins TRBV7-9 to TRBJ1-2, with D possibly being TRBD1 (6 bases). V gave up 4 bases and J gave up 4 bases, with 13 bases separating them. Germline CDR1 is SEHNR and CDR2 is FQNEAQ (reference sequence). The CDR3 consists of 14 residues. The CDR3 spells CASSSWTDLYGYTF. CDR3 DNA: TGTGCCAGCAGCTCTTGGACAGACCTCTATGGCTACACCTTC.

The rearrangement uses TRBV20-1 and TRBJ2-3; D call uncertain. Trimming took 1 base from V and 7 from J, leaving 21 bases between them. CDR3 size: 16 residues. The germline V gene has CDR1 DFQATT and CDR2 SNEGSKA (reference sequence). CDR3 protein: CSARVFSLTDENTQYF. Here the CDR3 DNA reads TGCAGTGCTAGAGTATTTTCATTAACCGACGAGAATACGCAGTATTTT.

The sample holds a few counts of this clonotype. This chain uses TRBV20-1 with TRBJ1-1; no reliable D call. The CDR3 is made up of 12 amino acids. The V end was cut by 5 bases, the J end by 1 base, with 8 bases between. The germline V gene has CDR1 DFQATT and CDR2 SNEGSKA (reference sequence). This CDR3 is CSALDKNTEAFF. In DNA form, the CDR3 reads TGCAGTGCTCTCGACAAGAACACTGAAGCTTTCTTT.

CDR3 amino acids: CAIFTWLETQYF. The CDR3 DNA reads TGTGCCATCTTCACATGGCTCGAGACCCAGTACTTC. The J gene is TRBJ2-5, the V gene TRBV6-1; D unresolved. The germline V and J ends were trimmed by 10 bases and 5 bases, with 14 bases remaining between them. CDR1 is MNHNS, CDR2 SASEGT, per germline. The CDR3 is made up of 12 amino acids.

The chain links TRBV7-6 to TRBJ2-3; 10 bases match TRBD2. The CDR3 has 16 residues. Trimming removed 5 bases from V and 2 bases from J; junction bases left unmatched: 7. Germline V CDR1 and CDR2: SGHVS, FNYEAQ. The CDR3 DNA reads as TGTGCCAGCAGCATAAATAGCGGGGGGATCACAGATACGCAGTATTTT. It yields the protein CASSINSGGITDTQYF.

The chain combines TRBV5-1 with TRBJ2-5; 8 positions agree with TRBD2. V trimming: 0 bases; J trimming: 2 bases; junction bases outside the gene matches: 9. The CDR3 consists of 17 residues. Germline-derived CDR1 and CDR2 are SGHRS and YFSETQ. The CDR3, as DNA: TGCGCCAGCAGCTTGGGTGTGCGGGGGGCCCCACAAGAGACCCAGTACTTC. Translated: CASSLGVRGAPQETQYF.

This clonotype occurred once. V is TRBV21-1 and J is TRBJ1-5; the D call in the table, TRBD1, was not verified against the DNA. TRBV21-1 is tagged as a pseudogene. The CDR3 runs to 13 residues. The CDR3 spells CASKRQGNQHQHF. The CDR3 DNA is TGTGCCAGCAAACGACAGGGCAATCAGCACCAGCATTTT.

The rearrangement links TRBV7-9 to TRBJ1-6; D is perhaps TRBD1 (5 bases). The ends were cut back, 5 bases at V and 14 bases at J, with 16 bases in the middle. This CDR3 is 13 amino acids long. CDR1 SEHNR and CDR2 FQNEAQ come from the germline V gene (reference sequence). CDR3 in DNA: TGTGCCAGCAGCCCGGCAGGGAGTCGCGCCCTCCACTTT. Translating it yields CASSPAGSRALHF.

This clonotype was seen more than once but under ten times. The chain couples TRBV7-9 to TRBJ2-5; 8 nucleotides match TRBD1. V lost 5 bases, J lost 5 bases, and 10 bases stayed unmatched. This CDR3 is 15 amino acids long. Per the germline V gene, CDR1 is SEHNR and CDR2 is FQNEAQ (reference sequence). Here the CDR3 reads CASSRKTGEWETQYF. The CDR3 bases are TGTGCCAGCAGCCGAAAGACAGGGGAGTGGGAGACCCAGTACTTC.

This clonotype came up a few times. This sequence joins TRBV7-8 and TRBJ2-1; weak D call: TRBD2 (6 bases). This CDR3 is 16 amino acids long. V shed 2 bases and J shed 5 bases, with 16 bases lying between them. CDR1 SGHVS and CDR2 FQNEAQ come from the germline V gene. As DNA, the CDR3 is TGTGCCAGCAGCTTAAACCGGGACTCGCACCACAATGAGCAGTTCTTC. Translating it yields CASSLNRDSHHNEQFF. Together with reference TRBV7-8 and TRBJ2-1, the CDR3 gives the full variable domain: GAGVSQSPRYKVAKRGQDVALRCDPISGHVSLFWYQQALGQGPEFLTYFQNEAQLDKSGLPSDRFFAERPEGSVSTLKIQRTQQEDSAVYLCASSLNRDSHHNEQFFGPGTRLTVL.